Detailed here is one T cell receptor beta chain. Time point: pre-treatment sample, taken before nivolumab and TIL therapy. The data belong to a study of TIL therapy for anti-PD-1-resistant metastatic lung cancer. Study details: Median tumor PD-L1 proportion score was roughly 5.4%.

Sequencing used immunoSEQ v3. Clones were sequenced by immunoSEQ multiplex PCR, and TCRdb holds only the in-frame ones, with some missing. The sample yields more than 55,000 clones, roughly four fifths seen once. V shed 4 bases, J shed 4 bases, and the junction held 8 bases outside the gene matches. The germline gives CDR1 LGHNA, CDR2 YNFKEQ. The CDR3 has 16 amino acids. Sequences were derived from blood, sampled at baseline. The gene calls are TRBV4-2 and TRBJ2-1, with TRBD2 matching 9 bases. The receptor's source is a person aged 25-85 years with non-small cell lung cancer. The CDR3 nucleotides are TGTGCCAGCAGCCCCCAAATAGCGGGAGAATACAATGAGCAGTTCTTC. It is translated as CASSPQIAGEYNEQFF.